These 31 T cell receptor beta chains came from one sample sequenced in a study of T cell responses to AZD1222 COVID-19 vaccine. Repertoires were generated with immunoSEQ multiplex PCR, while TCRdb's copy carries only in-frame clones and drops some. Here the sample spans some 180,000 clones, approximately 92% being singletons. Specimen: peripheral blood, collected on day 0 of AZD1222 vaccination. These receptors were obtained from an adult in good health.

A few counts support this clone. The V gene is TRBV28, the J gene TRBJ1-1; D not certain. Per the germline V gene, CDR1 is MDHEN and CDR2 is SYDVKM. With 8 bases removed from V and 6 bases from J, the gap between germline ends came to 4 bases. The length of the CDR3 is 9 residues. The CDR3 region is CASGAEAFF. The CDR3 DNA follows: TGTGCCAGCGGGGCTGAAGCTTTCTTT.

The genes are TRBV7-9 and TRBJ1-2; 9 bases are a match to TRBD1. Germline CDR1 is SEHNR and CDR2 is FQNEAQ (reference sequence). V shed 0 bases and J 8 bases; nucleotides not matched to a gene: 10. The CDR3 length is 16 residues. The CDR3 sequence: CASSLAGQGGIEGYTF. For the CDR3, the DNA is TGTGCCAGCAGCTTAGCGGGACAGGGAGGAATCGAGGGCTACACCTTC.

The J gene is TRBJ1-2, the V gene TRBV6-5, with 11 bases aligning to TRBD1. The CDR3 totals 14 residues. CDR1 and CDR2 (germline): MNHEY, SVGAGI. Trimming removed 6 bases from V and 8 bases from J; junction bases left unmatched: 8. CDR3 nucleotide sequence: TGTGCCAGCAGACAAGGACAGGGGGCGTCGGGCTACACCTTC. Encoded protein: CASRQGQGASGYTF.

J is TRBJ2-7 and V is TRBV27, with D perhaps TRBD1 or TRBD2 (5 bases each). The CDR3 has 13 amino acids. Trimming pared 3 bases from V and 5 bases from J, leaving 11 bases between. CDR1 MNHEY and CDR2 SMNVEV come from the germline V gene (reference sequence). CDR3 sequence: CASSFLGVHEQYF. CDR3 DNA: TGTGCCAGCAGTTTTCTGGGGGTCCACGAGCAGTACTTC.

The V call is TRBV3-1 (or the pseudogene TRBV3-2), the J call TRBJ2-7; D gene unclear. CDR1 LGHDT and CDR2 YNNKEL come from the germline V gene (reference sequence). This CDR3 is 11 amino acids long. The germline V and J ends were trimmed by 1 base and 3 bases, with 1 base remaining between them. The DNA for the CDR3 is TGTGCCAGCAGCCAAGGCTACGAGCAGTACGTC. Protein product: CASSQGYEQYV.

The J gene is TRBJ1-5, the V gene TRBV9; no reliable D call. The length of the CDR3 is 15 residues. V was pared by 9 bases and J by 1 base, with 17 bases between. Germline CDR1 is SGDLS and CDR2 is YYNGEE. As DNA, the CDR3 is TGTGCCACCCCGTCCCCTGACCCGAGCAATCAGCCCCAGCATTTT. Amino acid sequence: CATPSPDPSNQPQHF.

This chain uses TRBV6-5 with TRBJ1-2; no definite D call. Between the trimmed V and J ends, which lost 8 bases and 5 bases, there was a span of 15 bases. The CDR3 runs to 13 residues. Germline V gene lookup returns CDR1 MNHEY and CDR2 SVGAGI. CDR3 loop: CASSSSGSYGYTF. The CDR3 nucleotides are TGTGCCAGCTCGTCCTCGGGCTCTTATGGCTACACCTTC.

The chain is built from TRBV28 and TRBJ1-2; the D gene is possibly TRBD1 (5 bases). The germline CDR1 and CDR2 sequences are MDHEN and SYDVKM. There are 13 residues in the CDR3. The V end lost 3 bases, the J end lost 6 bases, and 11 bases lay between the germline ends. The DNA for the CDR3 is TGTGCCAGCAGTTTTCCAGGGTTCAATGGCTACACCTTC. This encodes CASSFPGFNGYTF.

The chain uses TRBV27 and TRBJ2-2; D unclear. The CDR3 consists of 14 residues. Per the germline V gene, CDR1 is MNHEY and CDR2 is SMNVEV (reference sequence). V lost 4 bases and J lost 7, with 13 bases in between. CDR3 residues: CASSSLNPGGELFF. CDR3 DNA: TGTGCCAGCAGTTCCCTAAACCCCGGCGGGGAGCTGTTTTTT.

The chain carries TRBV7-9 and TRBJ2-2, with TRBD1 matching 7 bases. V shed 6 bases, J shed 5 bases, and the junction held 9 bases outside the gene matches. The CDR3 contains 15 residues. CDR1 and CDR2 (germline): SEHNR, FQNEAQ (reference sequence). The CDR3 nucleotides read TGTGCCAGCAGTGGTGCAGGGGGAAGGACCGGGGAGCTGTTTTTT. Protein product: CASSGAGGRTGELFF. Supplemented by reference TRBV7-9 and TRBJ2-2, the full variable domain reads DTGVSQNPRHKITKRGQNVTFRCDPISEHNRLYWYRQTLGQGPEFLTYFQNEAQLEKSRLLSDRFSAERPKGSFSTLEIQRTEQGDSAMYLCASSGAGGRTGELFFGEGSRLTVL.

A note on this clone: The sample holds other DNA sequences that translate to the same CDR3. The V and J genes are TRBV30 and TRBJ1-3; D not resolved. Trimming took 5 bases from V and 4 from J, leaving 6 bases between them. The CDR3 length is 11 residues. The germline CDR1 and CDR2 sequences are GTSNPN and SVGIG (reference sequence). The CDR3 DNA reads as TGTGCCTGGGGACGGGGAAACACCATATATTTT. Amino acids: CAWGRGNTIYF.

This clone was picked up one time. CDR3: CASGQGGRWETQYF. CDR3 DNA sequence: TGTGCTAGTGGCCAAGGCGGTAGATGGGAGACCCAGTACTTC. J is TRBJ2-5 and V is TRBV12-5, with D unresolved. Germline lookup yields CDR1 LGHNT and CDR2 FRNRAP. The CDR3 contains 14 residues. With 6 bases removed from V and 5 bases from J, the gap between germline ends came to 16 bases.

Here the CDR3 reads CASSYSSGWAEAFF. The CDR3 nucleotides are TGTGCCAGCAGTTACTCGTCGGGGTGGGCTGAAGCTTTCTTT. The rearrangement joins TRBV6-6 to TRBJ1-1; D unresolved. CDR1 and CDR2 from the germline V gene are MNHNY and SVGAGI (reference sequence). Deletions cut 0 bases from V and 6 bases from J, with 11 bases between. This CDR3 has 14 amino acids.

The gene calls are TRBV28 and TRBJ2-7, with D unclear. Germline V gene lookup returns CDR1 MDHEN and CDR2 SYDVKM. V was pared by 6 bases and J by 9 bases, with 18 bases between. The CDR3 is 13 amino acids. CDR3 coding DNA: TGTGCCAGCAGCCCGGAATCCCCCTTTCGGCAGTACGTC. This codes for CASSPESPFRQYV.

The CDR3 loop is CASSLWSGGGSYNEQFF. The CDR3 DNA sequence: TGCGCCAGCAGCCTCTGGTCCGGAGGTGGGTCCTACAATGAGCAGTTCTTC. This rearrangement joins TRBV4-1 to TRBJ2-1; D may be TRBD2 (5 bases). V was shortened by 4 bases and J by 1 base, with 17 bases between the two germline ends. This CDR3 spans 17 amino acids. Per germline, CDR1 MGHRA and CDR2 YSYEKL.

V usage is TRBV19 and J usage is TRBJ1-5; no firm D call. The CDR3 loop spans 13 amino acids. In germline, CDR1 is LNHDA, CDR2 SQIVND (reference sequence). V lost 2 bases to trimming and J lost 7 bases, with 9 bases between them. As DNA, the CDR3 is TGTGCCAGTAGTATAACCTCGACGCAGCCCCAGCATTTT. Its translation is CASSITSTQPQHF.

The chain carries TRBV5-5 and TRBJ1-5, with D maybe TRBD1 (6 bases). CDR3 length: 16 residues. The V gene's germline CDR1 is SGHKS and CDR2 YYEKEE (reference sequence). V lost 3 bases and J lost 7, with 20 bases in between. The CDR3 spells CASSSSGGQFGQPQHF. The CDR3 DNA reads TGTGCCAGCAGCTCGTCGGGGGGGCAGTTCGGGCAGCCCCAGCATTTT.

The chain has TRBV27 and TRBJ1-5, with a possible D match to TRBD1 (5 bases). This CDR3 has 15 amino acids. Germline V gives CDR1 MNHEY, CDR2 SMNVEV (reference sequence). The V and J ends lost 6 bases and 3 bases respectively, with 15 bases between them. The CDR3 DNA sequence: TGTGCCAGCAGACTAGACAGTTGGAACAATCAGCCCCAGCATTTT. It yields the protein CASRLDSWNNQPQHF.

This chain joins TRBV11-2 and TRBJ1-2; 7 bases are shared with TRBD1. The CDR3 is 13 residues long. Per germline, CDR1 SGHAT and CDR2 FQNNGV. V gave up 5 bases and J gave up 8 bases; unmatched junction bases: 8. The CDR3 sequence is CASSPGGGKGYTF. CDR3 DNA sequence: TGTGCCAGCAGCCCAGGGGGGGGCAAAGGCTACACCTTC.

This clone has just one count. The V call is TRBV2, the J call TRBJ2-5; either TRBD1 or TRBD2 may fit D (6 bases each). CDR1 and CDR2 from the germline V gene are SNHLY and FYNNEI. The CDR3 runs to 15 residues. V shed 2 bases and J shed 1 base, with 11 bases lying between them. The CDR3 DNA reads TGTGCCAGCAGTGAATGGGGGGCTATCCAAGAGACCCAGTACTTC. The encoded protein is CASSEWGAIQETQYF. Using reference TRBV2 and TRBJ2-5 for the parts outside the CDR3, the full variable domain is EPEVTQTPSHQVTQMGQEVILRCVPISNHLYFYWYRQILGQKVEFLVSFYNNEISEKSEIFDDQFSVERPDGSNFTLKIRSTKLEDSAMYFCASSEWGAIQETQYFGPGTRLLVL.

In its sample, this clone was seen once. The chain combines TRBV19 with TRBJ2-7; D perhaps matches TRBD2 (5 bases). V was clipped by 9 bases and J by 3 bases, with 15 bases between them. CDR1 is LNHDA and CDR2 is SQIVND in the germline V gene (reference sequence). This CDR3 region has 13 residues. The CDR3 is CASEPGIGYEQYF. The CDR3 bases are TGTGCCAGCGAACCGGGGATCGGCTACGAGCAGTACTTC.

The CDR3: CASSSWTGNEQYF. Written as DNA, the CDR3 is TGTGCCAGCAGCTCGTGGACAGGGAACGAGCAGTACTTC. The gene calls are TRBV7-9 and TRBJ2-7; 8 bases are a match to TRBD1. CDR1 and CDR2 (germline): SEHNR, FQNEAQ (reference sequence). This CDR3 comprises 13 residues. Trimming cost V 4 bases and J 5 bases; bases outside gene matches: 4.

This clone was detected only once. The V and J genes are TRBV29-1 and TRBJ1-2; D not certain. CDR3 length equals 13 residues. Germline CDR1 SQVTM, CDR2 ANQGSEA. The V end was cut by 4 bases, the J end by 4 bases, with 13 bases between. Here the CDR3 DNA reads TGCAGCGTTGGTTCCGCACGGGGCTATGGCTACACCTTC. As protein: CSVGSARGYGYTF.

The J gene is TRBJ2-7, the V gene TRBV29-1, with 7 positions matching TRBD1. The ends lost 6 bases at V and 1 base at J; junction bases unmatched: 3. Germline values: CDR1 SQVTM, CDR2 ANQGSEA. The CDR3 is 12 residues long. The CDR3 region is CSVQGYSYEQYF. As DNA, the CDR3 is TGCAGCGTACAGGGGTATTCCTACGAGCAGTACTTC.

The chain couples TRBV3-1 (or the pseudogene TRBV3-2) to TRBJ2-2, with TRBD1 as a possible D gene (5 bases). The CDR3 has 17 amino acids. The germline V and J ends were trimmed by 5 bases and 5 bases, with 21 bases remaining between them. Germline values: CDR1 LGHDT, CDR2 YNNKEL (reference sequence). The chain's CDR3 is CASSGKIPTGLTGELFF. The CDR3, as DNA: TGTGCCAGCAGCGGGAAGATTCCCACAGGCTTGACCGGGGAGCTGTTTTTT.

J is TRBJ1-3 and V is TRBV5-1, with a possible D match to TRBD1 (6 bases). CDR1 SGHRS and CDR2 YFSETQ come from the germline V gene. The CDR3 is 15 residues long. Trimming took 4 bases from V and 0 from J, leaving 11 bases between them. As DNA, the CDR3 is TGCGCCAGCAGCCGGGACATTTCCTCTGGAAACACCATATATTTT. It codes for CASSRDISSGNTIYF.

V usage is TRBV19 and J usage is TRBJ1-2, with 7 positions matching TRBD1. This CDR3 comprises 16 residues. Germline CDR1 is LNHDA and CDR2 is SQIVND (reference sequence). V shed 3 bases, J shed 0 bases, and the junction held 7 bases outside the gene matches. CDR3 bases: TGTGCCAGTAGTATGGGTGACAGGGCCGCTAACTATGGCTACACCTTC. This gives the protein CASSMGDRAANYGYTF.

This clone was detected a few times. V gene TRBV27 combines with J gene TRBJ1-1; no definite D call. The CDR3 is made up of 14 amino acids. Germline V gives CDR1 MNHEY, CDR2 SMNVEV (reference sequence). V dropped 3 bases and J dropped 1 base, with 9 bases sitting between them. In nucleotides, the CDR3 is TGTGCCAGCAGTTTGGACGTCAGGAACACTGAAGCTTTCTTT. Translated, it gives CASSLDVRNTEAFF.

V gene TRBV5-1 combines with J gene TRBJ1-2, with 11 bases identical to TRBD1. The CDR3 totals 16 residues. Germline V gene lookup returns CDR1 SGHRS and CDR2 YFSETQ. V lost 4 bases and J lost 6; bases outside the gene matches: 11. The CDR3 coding sequence is TGCGCCAGCAGCAGGACAGGGGGCGATTGGTTTAATGGCTACACCTTC. Its protein is CASSRTGGDWFNGYTF.

This chain joins TRBV19 and TRBJ1-5; D gene uncertain. The CDR3 spans 14 residues. Per the germline V gene, CDR1 is LNHDA and CDR2 is SQIVND (reference sequence). Trimming removed 3 bases at V and 1 base at J, with 7 bases between. The CDR3 loop reads CASSMGRSNQPQHF. The CDR3 nucleotides are TGTGCCAGTAGTATGGGGAGGAGCAATCAGCCCCAGCATTTT. Variable domain in full (rest from reference TRBV19 and TRBJ1-5): DGGITQSPKYLFRKEGQNVTLSCEQNLNHDAMYWYRQDPGQGLRLIYYSQIVNDFQKGDIAEGYSVSREKKESFPLTVTSAQKNPTAFYLCASSMGRSNQPQHFGDGTRLSIL.

The chain links TRBV19 to TRBJ1-6; 11 positions match TRBD1. Trimming at V came to 5 bases and at J to 10 bases, leaving 7 bases not matched to a gene. The germline V gene encodes CDR1 LNHDA and CDR2 SQIVND (reference sequence). This CDR3 has 15 amino acids. CDR3 in amino acids: CASSPAGQGESPLHF. The DNA of the CDR3 is TGTGCCAGTAGTCCCGCGGGACAGGGGGAATCACCCCTCCACTTT. The whole variable domain, remainder taken from reference TRBV19 and TRBJ1-6, is DGGITQSPKYLFRKEGQNVTLSCEQNLNHDAMYWYRQDPGQGLRLIYYSQIVNDFQKGDIAEGYSVSREKKESFPLTVTSAQKNPTAFYLCASSPAGQGESPLHFGNGTRLTVT.